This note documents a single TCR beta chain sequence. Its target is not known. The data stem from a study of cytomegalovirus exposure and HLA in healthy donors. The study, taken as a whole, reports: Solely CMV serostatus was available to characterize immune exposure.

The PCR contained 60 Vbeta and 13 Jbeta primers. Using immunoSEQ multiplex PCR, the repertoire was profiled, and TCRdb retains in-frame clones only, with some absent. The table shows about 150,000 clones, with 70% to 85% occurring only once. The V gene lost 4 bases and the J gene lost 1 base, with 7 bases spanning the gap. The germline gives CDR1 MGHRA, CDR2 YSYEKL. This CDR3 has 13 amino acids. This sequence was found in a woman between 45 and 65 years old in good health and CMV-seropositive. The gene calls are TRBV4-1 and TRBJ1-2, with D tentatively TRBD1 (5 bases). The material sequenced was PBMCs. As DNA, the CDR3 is TGCGCCAGCAGCCCCAGGGATAACTATGGCTACACCTTC. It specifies CASSPRDNYGYTF.